The next 4 T cell receptor beta chains were all read from a single sample in a study of PD-1 blockade in classical Hodgkin lymphoma. TCRdb's table, derived via immunoSEQ multiplex PCR, lists solely in-frame clones and lacks some. This sample has 43,000 or so clones, with just under 80% found just once. The sample's time point: cycle 4 day 1 (C4D1), after 6 weeks of nivolumab. There was relapse after autologous stem cell transplantation in every patient, and there was variation in brentuximab vedotin exposure. Here the sequenced sample was peripheral blood mononuclear cells (PBMCs), taken before the fourth cycle of nivolumab. The receptors originated from a human donor with classical Hodgkin lymphoma.

The CDR3 reads CAWSGQVGYTEAFF. CDR3 bases: TGTGCCTGGAGTGGACAGGTGGGATACACTGAAGCTTTCTTT. The V gene is TRBV30, the J gene TRBJ1-1, with D possibly matching TRBD1 (6 bases). This CDR3 contains 14 residues. Trimming took off 1 base at V and 3 bases at J, with 12 bases between the two ends. Germline V lookup: CDR1 GTSNPN, CDR2 SVGIG (reference sequence).

This sequence joins TRBV11-2 and TRBJ2-7; D might be TRBD1 (5 bases). CDR1 is SGHAT, CDR2 FQNNGV, per germline. The germline V and J ends were trimmed by 0 bases and 2 bases, with 11 bases remaining between them. CDR3 length equals 15 residues. DNA of the CDR3: TGTGCCAGCAGCTTAGAATTTAGCAGGGCCTACGAGCAGTACTTC. This codes for CASSLEFSRAYEQYF.

This sequence joins TRBV9 and TRBJ1-2, with D perhaps TRBD1 (6 bases). Germline V CDR1 and CDR2: SGDLS, YYNGEE. The CDR3 runs to 17 residues. V was pared by 3 bases and J by 2 bases, with 20 bases between. CDR3 nucleotides: TGTGCCAGCAGCGAGAGAAACCTACCGGACAGAAACTATGGCTACACCTTC. Its protein is CASSERNLPDRNYGYTF.

The chain combines TRBV27 with TRBJ1-4; D may be TRBD1 (6 bases). V was cut by 8 bases and J by 0 bases, with 10 bases left in between. Germline loops: CDR1 MNHEY, CDR2 SMNVEV (reference sequence). The CDR3 spans 14 residues. CDR3 region: CASGGLATNEKLFF. In DNA form, the CDR3 reads TGTGCCAGCGGGGGCTTGGCAACTAATGAAAAACTGTTTTTT. Together with reference TRBV27 and TRBJ1-4, the CDR3 gives the full variable domain: EAQVTQNPRYLITVTGKKLTVTCSQNMNHEYMSWYRQDPGLGLRQIYYSMNVEVTDKGDVPEGYKVSRKEKRNFPLILESPSPNQTSLYFCASGGLATNEKLFFGSGTQLSVL.